The next 26 T cell receptor beta chains were all read from a single sample in a study of post-analysis software for immune sequencing data (dated by TCRdb to 2013 to 2016). On the study overall, not on this receptor specifically: Roughly 5 TRBV segments, including TRBV5-6, TRBV5-1 and TRBV20-1, were significantly more frequent in patients than controls.

The method was PCR. The run used an Illumina HiSeq 2500. To reduce PCR and sequencing biases, unique molecular identifiers were built into the TCR beta cDNA libraries. TCRdb reanalyzed the raw reads on its own, using fastp at Q25 for trimming and MiXCR for clone calling, and kept in-frame beta chains. Rows are combined by CDR3 protein, so each entry shows the most common genes and DNA. Here the sample has roughly 430,000 distinct CDR3 sequences; 30% to 40% occur a single time. The top ten constitute about 8% of the sample. Their specific antigens are unknown. The sequenced sample consisted of blood. These receptors came from a girl aged 2 to 9 with multiple sclerosis.

V usage is TRBV29-1 and J usage is TRBJ1-1, with 7 bases identical to TRBD1. The CDR3 has 12 amino acids. Looked up from germline, CDR1 is SQVTM and CDR2 is ANQGSEA. Losses at the gene ends were 7 bases for V and 1 base for J; bases not matched to a gene: 3. CDR3 residues: CSGNRGNTEAFF. CDR3 bases: TGCAGCGGAAACAGGGGGAACACTGAAGCTTTCTTT.

The gene calls are TRBV12-3 or TRBV12-4 and TRBJ2-1, with 10 bases that match TRBD2. V lost 6 bases and J lost 3; bases outside the gene matches: 5. CDR3 length: 15 amino acids. CDR3 nucleotide sequence: TGTGCCAGCAGCTCCGGGACTAGCGACTACAATGAGCAGTTCTTC. Translated: CASSSGTSDYNEQFF.

This chain connects TRBV29-1 to TRBJ1-4; 9 bases match TRBD1. Trimming removed 6 bases from V and 7 bases from J; junction bases left unmatched: 15. Germline V gives CDR1 SQVTM, CDR2 ANQGSEA. The CDR3 totals 16 residues. The CDR3 is CSVRTGAGVGPEKLFF. The CDR3 nucleotides are TGCAGCGTCAGGACAGGGGCGGGGGTAGGGCCTGAAAAACTGTTTTTT.

This clonotype was detected ten times or more. V usage is TRBV7-2 and J usage is TRBJ2-7; D may correspond to TRBD1 or TRBD2 (6 bases each). Trimming took off 2 bases at V and 7 bases at J, with 18 bases between the two ends. Germline values: CDR1 SGHTA, CDR2 FQGNSA. The CDR3 covers 15 residues. The CDR3 sequence is CASSLTLSGGGEQYF. For the CDR3, the DNA is TGTGCCAGCAGCTTAACACTAAGCGGAGGGGGAGAGCAGTACTTC.

The chain is built from TRBV5-1 and TRBJ1-5; D is unclear. With 0 bases removed from V and 5 bases from J, the gap between germline ends came to 9 bases. The CDR3 loop spans 14 amino acids. CDR1 is SGHRS and CDR2 is YFSETQ in the germline V gene. The CDR3 region is CASSLGTEYQPQHF. The CDR3 DNA reads TGCGCCAGCAGCTTGGGGACCGAGTATCAGCCCCAGCATTTT.

This rearrangement joins TRBV29-1 to TRBJ2-3; 12 nucleotides line up with TRBD2. CDR1 and CDR2 from the germline V gene are SQVTM and ANQGSEA. Trimming at V came to 4 bases and at J to 1 base, leaving 12 bases not matched to a gene. The CDR3 has 18 residues. The CDR3 DNA follows: TGCAGCGTTGTTGGACTAGCGGGATATCAGTTCGGCACAGATACGCAGTATTTT. It translates to CSVVGLAGYQFGTDTQYF.

The V call is TRBV6-2 or TRBV6-3, the J call TRBJ1-5; a possible D gene is TRBD1 (5 bases). V was trimmed by 0 bases and J by 6 bases, leaving 27 bases between them. Looked up from germline, CDR1 is MNHEY and CDR2 is SVGEGT. There are 20 residues in the CDR3. The CDR3 nucleotides are TGTGCCAGCAGTTACTCGATCGGGGTCATCCGGGACCCTTTCCGTCAGCCCCAGCATTTT. It codes for CASSYSIGVIRDPFRQPQHF.

V and J are TRBV25-1 and TRBJ2-6; no definite D call. Per germline, CDR1 MGHDK and CDR2 SYGVNS. This CDR3 is built from 18 residues. V dropped 1 base and J dropped 0 bases, with 13 bases sitting between them. The CDR3 nucleotides are TGTGCCAGCAGTGAATGGCTAGTAGGCGGCTCTGGGGCCAACGTCCTGACTTTC. Translation gives CASSEWLVGGSGANVLTF.

The gene calls are TRBV6-5 and TRBJ2-7; possibly TRBD2 for D (5 bases). The germline V gene encodes CDR1 MNHEY and CDR2 SVGAGI. This CDR3 has 16 residues. V was trimmed by 5 bases and J by 0 bases, leaving 17 bases between them. In DNA, the CDR3 is TGTGCCAGCAGTCCCCGTCGGACTGGGAGCTCCTACGAGCAGTACTTC. It specifies CASSPRRTGSSYEQYF.

This clonotype was picked up a small number of times. The chain is built from TRBV20-1 and TRBJ2-3; the match to TRBD1 covers 7 bases. This CDR3 region has 12 residues. The germline CDR1 and CDR2 sequences are DFQATT and SNEGSKA (reference sequence). The CDR3 reads CRHTGDTDTQYF. DNA for the CDR3: TGCAGACATACAGGGGACACAGATACGCAGTATTTT.

The table lists this clonotype with a few counts. This rearrangement joins TRBV20-1 to TRBJ2-7, with 7 bases matching TRBD1. This CDR3 has 14 amino acids. Germline values: CDR1 DFQATT, CDR2 SNEGSKA (reference sequence). The V segment lost 6 bases and the J segment 2 bases; nucleotides outside the gene matches: 10. This CDR3 is CSALKRGQTYEQYF. Written as DNA, the CDR3 is TGCAGTGCCCTAAAACGGGGACAGACCTACGAGCAGTACTTC.

This clonotype came up a few times. CDR3 DNA: TGCGCCAGCAGCCAAGCGGGTGCAGCCTACGAGCAGTACTTC. This encodes CASSQAGAAYEQYF. The V and J genes are TRBV4-1 and TRBJ2-7; D unresolved. Looked up from germline, CDR1 is MGHRA and CDR2 is YSYEKL. This CDR3 is 14 amino acids long. The V and J ends lost 1 base and 2 bases respectively, with 9 bases between them.

The chain carries TRBV9 and TRBJ2-1, with TRBD2 identical over 9 bases. Losses at the gene ends were 2 bases for V and 12 bases for J; bases not matched to a gene: 18. This CDR3 comprises 17 residues. The germline V gene encodes CDR1 SGDLS and CDR2 YYNGEE. The CDR3 bases are TGTGCCAGCAGCGTCGCTAGCGGGGCCTCCGGTCTTAAAGTGCAGTTCTTC. This codes for CASSVASGASGLKVQFF.

This sequence joins TRBV7-2 and TRBJ2-1, with 13 bases identical to TRBD2. This CDR3 comprises 17 residues. The V segment lost 5 bases and the J segment 8 bases; nucleotides outside the gene matches: 12. Looked up from germline, CDR1 is SGHTA and CDR2 is FQGNSA. CDR3 DNA: TGTGCCAGCAGCCAGGGACTAGCGGGGCCATCGCGGGATGAGCAGTTCTTC. It specifies CASSQGLAGPSRDEQFF.

DNA for the CDR3: TGCGCCAGCACGAGGCAGGGCCACGAGCAGTACTTC. Residues: CASTRQGHEQYF. The chain joins TRBV5-1 to TRBJ2-7, with a weak D call TRBD1 (5 bases). There are 12 residues in the CDR3. Trimming removed 6 bases from V and 5 bases from J, with 12 bases in between. In germline, CDR1 is SGHRS, CDR2 YFSETQ.

This clonotype was seen at least ten times. The rearrangement links TRBV5-1 to TRBJ2-5; 7 bases fit TRBD1. The better agreement between TRBJ2-7 and the DNA end casts doubt on the J call. Germline V CDR1 and CDR2: SGHRS, YFSETQ. The CDR3 is 16 residues long. The CDR3 is CASSATQGTVPHEQYF. CDR3 DNA sequence: TGCGCCAGCAGCGCGACCCAGGGGACAGTTCCCCACGAGCAGTACTTC.

The V call is TRBV5-1, the J call TRBJ1-1; D is unclear. The length of the CDR3 is 14 residues. Trimming cost V 4 bases and J 2 bases, with 12 bases left between them. Germline V gene data show CDR1 as SGHRS and CDR2 as YFSETQ. The CDR3 loop reads CASSLEGTNTEAFF. Here the CDR3 DNA reads TGCGCCAGCAGCCTGGAAGGAACCAACACTGAAGCTTTCTTT.

The chain couples TRBV5-1 to TRBJ2-3, with TRBD2 as a possible D gene (6 bases). Germline V lookup: CDR1 SGHRS, CDR2 YFSETQ. Trimming shortened V by 0 bases and J by 2 bases, and 13 bases separated the two germline ends. The CDR3 spans 16 residues. The CDR3 reads CASSLDGPGDTDTQYF. For the CDR3, the DNA is TGCGCCAGCAGCTTGGATGGTCCGGGAGACACAGATACGCAGTATTTT.

CDR3 nucleotides: TGCGCCAGCAGCTTGGCCCCGGGCGTCACAGATACGCAGTATTTT. It yields the protein CASSLAPGVTDTQYF. The chain combines TRBV5-1 with TRBJ2-3; D is unresolved. Germline loops: CDR1 SGHRS, CDR2 YFSETQ. V was trimmed by 0 bases and J by 2 bases, leaving 10 bases between them. The CDR3 runs 15 residues.

This clonotype was picked up a small number of times. The V gene is TRBV6-1, the J gene TRBJ2-3; D is ambiguous. Germline CDR1 and CDR2: MNHNS and SASEGT. The V and J ends lost 4 bases and 5 bases respectively, with 10 bases between them. There are 13 residues in the CDR3. CDR3 sequence: CASSGVQGDTQYF. The CDR3 bases are TGTGCCAGCAGTGGGGTCCAAGGAGATACGCAGTATTTT.

The chain is built from TRBV19 and TRBJ1-2; a possible D gene is TRBD1 (5 bases). CDR3 length equals 13 residues. Germline CDR1 and CDR2: LNHDA and SQIVND (reference sequence). Trimming removed 8 bases at V and 3 bases at J, with 13 bases between. As DNA, the CDR3 is TGTGCCAGTCAGAGGGGAATGGACTATGGCTACACCTTC. It encodes CASQRGMDYGYTF.

The chain couples TRBV7-2 to TRBJ1-1, with D possibly matching TRBD1 (5 bases). This CDR3 is built from 15 residues. Trimming took off 5 bases at V and 1 base at J, with 14 bases between the two ends. Per the germline V gene, CDR1 is SGHTA and CDR2 is FQGNSA. This chain's CDR3 is CASSESGLRNTEAFF. The CDR3 nucleotides are TGTGCCAGCAGCGAATCGGGACTTCGGAACACTGAAGCTTTCTTT.

V gene TRBV30 combines with J gene TRBJ2-5, with a weak D call TRBD1 (5 bases). The germline gives CDR1 GTSNPN, CDR2 SVGIG (reference sequence). V lost 2 bases and J lost 5, with 9 bases in between. There are 12 residues in the CDR3. The CDR3 region is CAWSTPGETQYF. The CDR3 nucleotides read TGTGCCTGGAGTACCCCAGGGGAGACCCAGTACTTC.

The V and J genes are TRBV20-1 and TRBJ2-7; TRBD2 is a possible D gene (6 bases). This CDR3 spans 13 amino acids. Germline V gene lookup returns CDR1 DFQATT and CDR2 SNEGSKA (reference sequence). V lost 6 bases, J lost 4 bases, and 16 bases lay in between. CDR3 loop: CSARAASAYEQYF. The DNA of the CDR3 is TGCAGTGCGCGGGCGGCTAGCGCGTACGAGCAGTACTTC.

V and J are TRBV4-2 and TRBJ1-2, with 9 bases identical to TRBD1. Germline trimming cut 0 bases from V and 5 bases from J; bases unmatched to any gene: 10. The CDR3 sequence is 17 residues long. Germline lookup yields CDR1 LGHNA and CDR2 YNFKEQ. The CDR3 here is CASSQDGGTGTSYGYTF. The CDR3 DNA sequence: TGTGCCAGCAGCCAAGATGGGGGGACAGGGACCTCTTATGGCTACACCTTC.

The chain is built from TRBV4-2 and TRBJ2-5; tentative D call: TRBD2 (5 bases). The DNA end lines up better with TRBJ2-7; the J call may be wrong. Per the germline V gene, CDR1 is LGHNA and CDR2 is YNFKEQ. The CDR3 extends over 14 amino acids. The chain's CDR3 is CASSQGSAAYEQYF. DNA of the CDR3: TGTGCCAGCAGCCAAGGTAGCGCAGCCTACGAGCAGTACTTC.